Below, 18 T cell receptor beta chains from the same sample are listed, as sequenced in a study of T cell responses to AZD1222 COVID-19 vaccine. Sequencing used immunoSEQ multiplex PCR; TCRdb keeps in-frame clones, though not all of them. In the table there are around 160,000 clones, approximately 90% of which are singletons. Here the sequenced sample was peripheral blood, taken 28 days after the second AZD1222 dose. The receptors shown here come from an adult who received the AZD1222 COVID-19 vaccine.

This chain uses TRBV12-5 with TRBJ2-1; 8 bases map to TRBD1. CDR1 is LGHNT, CDR2 FRNRAP, per germline. V was pared by 6 bases and J by 5 bases, with 3 bases of the junction left unmatched. This CDR3 region has 13 residues. The CDR3 reads CASGWTGNNEQFF. The CDR3 nucleotides read TGTGCTAGTGGATGGACAGGGAACAATGAGCAGTTCTTC. Full variable domain (remainder filled in from reference TRBV12-5 and TRBJ2-1): DARVTQTPRHKVTEMGQEVTMRCQPILGHNTVFWYRQTMMQGLELLAYFRNRAPLDDSGMPKDRFSAEMPDATLATLKIQPSEPRDSAVYFCASGWTGNNEQFFGPGTRLTVL.

This chain connects TRBV3-1 (or the pseudogene TRBV3-2) to TRBJ1-1, with a weak D call TRBD1 (5 bases). V shed 4 bases and J shed 4 bases, with 13 bases lying between them. CDR3 length: 14 residues. Germline V lookup: CDR1 LGHDT, CDR2 YNNKEL (reference sequence). The CDR3 loop reads CASSPTDTTTEAFF. The CDR3 DNA follows: TGTGCCAGCAGCCCGACAGATACCACCACTGAAGCTTTCTTT.

The CDR3: CASRERAYNEKLFF. CDR3 nucleotides: TGTGCCAGTAGGGAAAGAGCTTATAATGAAAAACTGTTTTTT. This sequence joins TRBV19 and TRBJ1-4, with D unresolved. Germline loops: CDR1 LNHDA, CDR2 SQIVND (reference sequence). This CDR3 region has 14 residues. The V end was cut by 6 bases, the J end by 4 bases, with 12 bases between.

The chain combines TRBV5-6 with TRBJ1-2; D is ambiguous. Trimming left V 0 bases short and J 5 bases short, with 8 bases between. Germline CDR1 SGHDT, CDR2 YYEEEE. The CDR3 has 13 amino acids. This CDR3 reads CASSLDGFYGYTF. The CDR3 DNA follows: TGTGCCAGCAGCTTGGACGGATTTTATGGCTACACCTTC.

The chain has TRBV5-1 and TRBJ2-7; 13 bases match TRBD2. The CDR3 runs 15 residues. CDR1 is SGHRS, CDR2 YFSETQ, per germline. V lost 4 bases to trimming and J lost 5 bases; unmatched junction nucleotides: 6. The CDR3 bases are TGCGCCAGCAGCCTAACTAGCGGGGGGGCGGACGAGCAGTACTTC. This encodes CASSLTSGGADEQYF.

The chain employs TRBV13 and TRBJ2-1, with a tentative D call TRBD2 (6 bases). The germline V and J ends were trimmed by 2 bases and 10 bases, with 15 bases remaining between them. From germline, CDR1 is PRHDT and CDR2 FYEKMQ (reference sequence). The CDR3 runs 14 residues. CDR3 region: CASSLKGLGGEQFF. Here the CDR3 DNA reads TGTGCCAGCAGCTTAAAGGGCCTCGGAGGGGAGCAGTTCTTC.

The chain combines TRBV28 with TRBJ1-3; the match to TRBD1 covers 8 bases. The CDR3 sequence is 15 residues long. V lost 2 bases, J lost 4 bases, and 4 bases stayed unmatched. Germline values: CDR1 MDHEN, CDR2 SYDVKM. The CDR3 region has the DNA TGTGCCAGCAGTTTACAGGGGGCGTACGGAAACACCATATATTTT. Translating gives CASSLQGAYGNTIYF.

The V and J genes are TRBV7-2 and TRBJ1-1; D unresolved. The CDR3 length is 15 residues. Germline-derived CDR1 and CDR2 are SGHTA and FQGNSA. Trimming cost V 0 bases and J 4 bases, with 12 bases left between them. CDR3 in DNA: TGTGCCAGCAGCTTAGCGGTATCCCTGGGCACTGAAGCTTTCTTT. The encoded protein is CASSLAVSLGTEAFF.

The genes are TRBV2 and TRBJ1-5, with a weak D call TRBD1 (6 bases). Germline CDR1 SNHLY, CDR2 FYNNEI. V was trimmed by 7 bases and J by 4 bases, leaving 14 bases between them. The CDR3 runs to 14 residues. In DNA form, the CDR3 reads TGTGCCAGCAAGCCCAGGGGAGGAAATCAGCCCCAGCATTTT. Amino acid sequence: CASKPRGGNQPQHF.

The chain combines TRBV4-1 with TRBJ1-2; 9 positions match TRBD1. This CDR3 is 16 amino acids long. Germline CDR1 MGHRA, CDR2 YSYEKL. Germline trimming cut 1 base from V and 4 bases from J; bases unmatched to any gene: 7. The CDR3 is CASSQVPGQGSYGYTF. DNA of the CDR3: TGCGCCAGCAGCCAAGTCCCGGGACAGGGTAGCTATGGCTACACCTTC.

In the case of this clone: Different DNA sequences within this sample yield the same CDR3. The chain couples TRBV18 to TRBJ2-1; D not resolved. Germline lookup yields CDR1 KGHSH and CDR2 LQKENI. V was clipped by 3 bases and J by 1 base, with 4 bases between them. There are 13 residues in the CDR3. The DNA of the CDR3 is TGTGCCAGCTCACCCCCATCCTACAATGAGCAGTTCTTC. It specifies CASSPPSYNEQFF.

The chain couples TRBV10-3 to TRBJ2-1, with D unresolved. Per the germline V gene, CDR1 is ENHRY and CDR2 is SYGVKD. The germline V and J ends were trimmed by 2 bases and 3 bases, with 2 bases remaining between them. The CDR3 contains 12 residues. CDR3 nucleotides: TGTGCCATCAGTGAGGACTACAATGAGCAGTTCTTC. As protein: CAISEDYNEQFF.

The chain couples TRBV23-1 to TRBJ1-2; tentatively, D is TRBD1 (5 bases). TRBV23-1 is reported as an ORF; its role is uncertain. This CDR3 is 16 amino acids long. V dropped 2 bases and J dropped 0 bases, with 13 bases sitting between them. This chain's CDR3 is CASSQPRDVANYGYTF. As DNA, the CDR3 is TGCGCCAGCAGTCAACCCCGGGACGTAGCTAACTATGGCTACACCTTC.

The table lists this clone with a count of one. This chain links TRBV5-4 with TRBJ1-1; D call uncertain. Trimming removed 9 bases at V and 5 bases at J, with 20 bases between. Per germline, CDR1 SGHNT and CDR2 YYREEE (reference sequence). The CDR3 extends over 14 amino acids. CDR3 residues: CATSYPEVGTEAFF. In DNA form, the CDR3 reads TGTGCCACCTCTTATCCCGAGGTAGGAACTGAAGCTTTCTTT.

This chain uses TRBV18 with TRBJ1-3; D uncertain. There are 16 residues in the CDR3. CDR1 and CDR2 from the germline V gene are KGHSH and LQKENI. Trimming removed 3 bases at V and 0 bases at J, with 12 bases between. The CDR3 sequence is CASSPGSGSSGNTIYF. The CDR3 DNA sequence: TGTGCCAGCTCACCTGGCTCCGGGAGCTCTGGAAACACCATATATTTT.

This chain links TRBV3-1 (or the pseudogene TRBV3-2) with TRBJ2-7, with TRBD1 identical over 9 bases. This CDR3 has 14 residues. V lost 4 bases, J lost 5 bases, and 6 bases stayed unmatched. Germline CDR1 LGHDT, CDR2 YNNKEL (reference sequence). The CDR3 loop is CASSLGQGTHEQYF. CDR3 coding DNA: TGTGCCAGCAGCCTAGGACAGGGGACCCACGAGCAGTACTTC.

This clone has only one observation. CDR3 DNA sequence: TGCGCCAGCAGCTTGGCCGCAGAGTCTGGCTACACCTTC. This sequence encodes CASSLAAESGYTF. The gene calls are TRBV5-1 and TRBJ1-2; D gene unclear. V lost 0 bases to trimming and J lost 7 bases, with 10 bases between them. CDR1 is SGHRS, CDR2 YFSETQ, per germline. The CDR3 consists of 13 residues.

Of note for this clone: At the DNA level, this CDR3 is encoded by other sequences in the same sample as well. The CDR3 coding sequence is TGTGCCATCAGCGGTGGGAACACTGAAGCTTTCTTT. Its translation: CAISGGNTEAFF. This chain uses TRBV10-3 with TRBJ1-1, with D uncertain. From germline, CDR1 is ENHRY and CDR2 SYGVKD. The CDR3 has 12 residues. Deletions cut 6 bases from V and 1 base from J, with 6 bases between.